This is a list of T cell receptor beta chains from one sample in a study of CD8 T cells in Susac syndrome. TCRdb re-called the immunoSEQ multiplex PCR reads through MiXCR, storing one row per CDR3 protein. The sample has 200,000 to 300,000 distinct CDR3 sequences, roughly 95% seen once. Sequences were obtained from CD4+ T cells from PBMCs. The source is a human donor with Susac syndrome. Both conserved end residues are part of each CDR3. D genes are given only for firm matches. Some rows have no size entry. The others give once, few or many, or a class for an expanded clone.

CDR3	DNA	size	J	D	V
CSARSDWAGDTQYF	TGCAGTGCTAGATCCGACTGGGCGGGGGATACGCAGTATTTT	NA	TRBJ2-3	NA	TRBV20-1
CSVLSLAEIEQFF	TGCAGCGTTCTGAGTCTAGCGGAGATTGAGCAGTTCTTC	NA	TRBJ2-1	TRBD2	TRBV29-1
CSARDVRGQGMETQYF	TGCAGTGCTAGAGATGTCCGGGGACAGGGGATGGAGACCCAGTACTTC	NA	TRBJ2-5	TRBD1	TRBV20-1
CASKTVSGDNEQFF	TGTGCCAGCAAGACCGTCTCGGGAGATAATGAGCAGTTCTTC	NA	TRBJ2-1	NA	TRBV7-9
CSVTKGSNTGELFF	TGCAGCGTCACCAAGGGGTCAAACACCGGGGAGCTGTTTTTT	NA	TRBJ2-2	NA	TRBV29-1
CASSFDRTYEQYF	TGTGCCAGCAGTTTTGACAGAACCTACGAGCAGTACTTC	few	TRBJ2-7	NA	TRBV12-3/TRBV12-4
CASRRGREGVVEYEQYF	TGTGCCAGCCGCCGGGGGCGGGAGGGAGTTGTGGAGTACGAGCAGTACTTC	NA	TRBJ2-7	TRBD2	TRBV27
CSASSGLGSEAFF	TGCAGTGCTAGTTCTGGTTTGGGGTCTGAAGCTTTCTTT	NA	TRBJ1-1	NA	TRBV20-1
CSAGTGGADTQYF	TGCAGTGCCGGGACAGGGGGCGCAGATACGCAGTATTTT	NA	TRBJ2-3	TRBD1	TRBV20-1
CASSLGRVLTF	TGTGCCTCTAGTTTAGGGCGCGTCCTGACTTTC	NA	TRBJ2-6	NA	TRBV12-3/TRBV12-4
CSPTLGDFRGYTF	TGCAGCCCCACACTCGGGGATTTTCGCGGCTACACCTTC	NA	TRBJ1-2	NA	TRBV29-1
CASSMGTGRGETQYF	TGTGCCAGTAGTATGGGGACAGGGAGGGGAGAGACCCAGTACTTC	NA	TRBJ2-5	TRBD1	TRBV19
CASSKGVNTEAFF	TGTGCCAGCAGCAAGGGAGTGAACACTGAAGCTTTCTTT	once	TRBJ1-1	NA	TRBV9
CASSQARYGTDTQYF	TGTGCCAGCAGCCAGGCGCGGTACGGGACAGATACGCAGTATTTT	NA	TRBJ2-3	NA	TRBV7-9
CASSVAGGLGYEQYF	TGTGCCAGCAGCGTAGCGGGGGGGCTGGGCTACGAGCAGTACTTC	NA	TRBJ2-7	TRBD2	TRBV9
CASSPGQGSGGTEAFF	TGTGCCAGCAGCCCTGGACAGGGAAGTGGGGGCACTGAAGCTTTCTTT	NA	TRBJ1-1	TRBD1	TRBV11-3
CASSLSLSGANVLTF	TGTGCCAGCAGCTTGAGCCTCTCTGGGGCCAACGTCCTGACTTTC	NA	TRBJ2-6	NA	TRBV11-2
CATSDPNTEAFF	TGTGCCACCTCGGACCCCAACACTGAAGCTTTCTTT	NA	TRBJ1-1	NA	TRBV6-2/TRBV6-3
CASSYSAGGVTVQETQYF	TGTGCCAGCAGTTACTCCGCCGGTGGGGTGACAGTCCAAGAGACCCAGTACTTC	NA	TRBJ2-5	NA	TRBV6-5
CASSQGSARVSYEQYF	TGCGCCAGCAGCCAAGGGTCGGCCAGGGTATCCTACGAGCAGTACTTC	NA	TRBJ2-7	NA	TRBV4-1